This T cell receptor (beta chain) was recovered during a study of blood T cell repertoires in COVID-19. The wider study: T cells, B-cell-depleted T cells, or PBMCs supplied cDNA or gDNA.

Trimming took 3 bases from V and 6 from J; bases not matched to a gene: 11. Germline CDR1 is LGHNT and CDR2 is FRNRAP. The CDR3 is 17 residues long. Profiling relied on immunoSEQ multiplex PCR, and the TCRdb table lists in-frame clones only, not all of them. The sample has more than 65,000 clones; about four fifths are singletons. The material sequenced was peripheral blood. V and J are TRBV12-5 and TRBJ2-2; TRBD2 agrees at 9 bases. The clonotype comes from a woman at least 80 years old with acute or convalescent COVID-19. CDR3 residues: CASGFARLAEGAGELFF. The DNA of the CDR3 is TGTGCTAGTGGTTTTGCCCGACTAGCGGAGGGGGCCGGGGAGCTGTTTTTT.